Shown below are 7 T cell receptor beta chains from a single sample sequenced in a study of blood T cell repertoires in COVID-19. Produced via immunoSEQ multiplex PCR; TCRdb's table is partial and in-frame only. Of about 200,000 clones in the sample, roughly 80% were seen once. Input material: peripheral blood. The source of these receptors is a woman in her 70s with acute or convalescent COVID-19.

The chain uses TRBV7-2 and TRBJ2-3; maybe TRBD1 (6 bases). The ends were cut back, 6 bases at V and 0 bases at J, with 13 bases in the middle. The CDR3 sequence is 15 residues long. The germline V gene encodes CDR1 SGHTA and CDR2 FQGNSA. The DNA of the CDR3 is TGTGCCAGCAGTTCAGGGGCACCTAGCACAGATACGCAGTATTTT. Residues: CASSSGAPSTDTQYF.

The chain joins TRBV6-6 to TRBJ2-7; weak D call: TRBD1 (5 bases). Germline V gene data show CDR1 as MNHNY and CDR2 as SVGAGI (reference sequence). This CDR3 region has 14 residues. Trimming removed 0 bases from V and 2 bases from J, with 8 bases in between. This chain's CDR3 is CASSYSTETYEQYF. CDR3 nucleotides: TGTGCCAGCAGTTACTCGACAGAAACCTACGAGCAGTACTTC.

V and J are TRBV18 and TRBJ1-2; 10 positions match TRBD1. From germline, CDR1 is KGHSH and CDR2 LQKENI. CDR3 length: 16 residues. V shed 4 bases and J 3 bases; nucleotides not matched to a gene: 8. The DNA for the CDR3 is TGTGCCAGCTCACAGCGGACAGGGGGTGATCACTATGGCTACACCTTC. As protein: CASSQRTGGDHYGYTF.

The chain uses TRBV7-8 and TRBJ2-3, with TRBD1 matching over 9 bases. Germline V gene lookup returns CDR1 SGHVS and CDR2 FQNEAQ. J was trimmed by 0 bases and V by 5 bases; bases with no gene match: 6. CDR3 length: 16 residues. The CDR3 DNA follows: TGTGCCAGCAGCCCGCGGGACAGGGAGAGCACAGATACGCAGTATTTT. It yields the protein CASSPRDRESTDTQYF.

V is TRBV7-2 and J is TRBJ2-1, with a possible D match to TRBD2 (5 bases). Trimming pared 4 bases from V and 6 bases from J, leaving 13 bases between. Germline CDR1 reads SGHTA; CDR2 reads FQGNSA. This CDR3 spans 14 amino acids. The CDR3 bases are TGTGCCAGCAGCTCGGTCCCGGGGATCAATGAGCAGTTCTTC. Amino acids: CASSSVPGINEQFF. Using reference TRBV7-2 and TRBJ2-1 for the parts outside the CDR3, the full variable domain is GAGVSQSPSNKVTEKGKDVELRCDPISGHTALYWYRQSLGQGLEFLIYFQGNSAPDKSGLPSDRFSAERTGGSVSTLTIQRTQQEDSAVYLCASSSVPGINEQFFGPGTRLTVL.

The V gene is TRBV14, the J gene TRBJ2-1; 9 bases agree with TRBD2. Trimming removed 0 bases from V and 7 bases from J; junction bases left unmatched: 7. The CDR3 extends over 16 amino acids. Germline loops: CDR1 SGHDN, CDR2 FVKESK. In nucleotides, the CDR3 is TGTGCCAGCAGCCAAGATATAGCGGGAGTAGGAAATGAGCAGTTCTTC. Translating gives CASSQDIAGVGNEQFF.

The chain joins TRBV24-1 to TRBJ2-1; TRBD2 agrees at 8 bases. This CDR3 has 14 amino acids. With 5 bases clipped from V and 4 bases from J, the junction kept 3 bases outside the gene matches. The germline V gene encodes CDR1 KGHDR and CDR2 SFDVKD. CDR3 region: CATSATSGYNEQFF. As DNA, the CDR3 is TGTGCCACCAGTGCCACTAGCGGTTACAATGAGCAGTTCTTC.